The 4 T cell receptor beta chains listed next were all sequenced from one sample in a study of T cells in women clearing cervical HPV infection. Assay: immunoSEQ multiplex PCR; the TCRdb copy retains only in-frame clones and omits some. This table holds over 25,000 clones. The sample taken for sequencing was blood buffy coat. The receptors originated from a woman aged 18 to 75 with a cervical HPV16 infection that either progressed to CIN3+ or cleared (not recorded which).

CDR3 DNA, as far as it was read: TGCAGCGTTGAACTCACCGGGACAACCTACGAG. Encoded protein: CSVELTGTTYE. The complete CDR3 protein is CSVELTGTTYEQYF. The rearrangement joins TRBV29-1 to TRBJ2-7; D possibly corresponds to TRBD1 (6 bases). Read data end 3 residues before the CDR3 end; the end is taken from the germline J gene. Per the germline V gene, CDR1 is SQVTM and CDR2 is ANQGSEA. The CDR3 is 14 residues long. With 2 bases removed from V and 2 bases from J, the gap between germline ends came to 13 bases.

About this clone: The read terminates 3 residues ahead of where the CDR3 ends, so the germline J gene completes it. The chain links TRBV20-1 to TRBJ2-1, with 7 nucleotides matching TRBD2. Germline CDR1 is DFQATT and CDR2 is SNEGSKA (reference sequence). The CDR3 has 14 amino acids. V shed 1 base, J shed 7 bases, and the junction held 7 bases outside the gene matches. The DNA read from the CDR3 is TGCAGTGCTAGAGTGGGGGGGAGTCTGAATGAG. Its protein is CSARVGGSLNE. The full CDR3 protein reads CSARVGGSLNEQFF.

Turning to this clone: The CDR3 end is not reached by the read, which stops 3 residues before it; the germline J gene fills it in. The chain combines TRBV7-3 with TRBJ1-4; TRBD1 aligns across 9 bases. The CDR3 is 14 amino acids. Germline V lookup: CDR1 SGHTA, CDR2 FQGTGA. CDR3 in amino acids: CASSLDRGGTPLFF. The part of the CDR3 DNA that was read is TGTGCCAGCAGCTTGGACAGGGGAGGGACACCA. The complete variable domain, with remaining parts taken from reference TRBV7-3 and TRBJ1-4, reads GAGVSQTPSNKVTEKGKYVELRCDPISGHTALYWYRQSLGQGPEFLIYFQGTGAADDSGLPNDRFFAVRPEGSVSTLKIQRTERGDSAVYLCASSLDRGGTPLFFGSGTQLSVL.

As concerns this clone: The CDR3 is cut off 3 residues early in the read; its end comes from the germline J gene. The genes are TRBV10-3 and TRBJ1-2; 8 bases align to TRBD1. Germline trimming cut 0 bases from V and 5 bases from J; bases unmatched to any gene: 5. This CDR3 spans 15 amino acids. Germline values: CDR1 ENHRY, CDR2 SYGVKD. CDR3 bases read: TGTGCCATCAGTGAGTCTCCGACAGGGGAATATGGC. It specifies CAISESPTGEYG. The full CDR3 sequence reads CAISESPTGEYGYTF.